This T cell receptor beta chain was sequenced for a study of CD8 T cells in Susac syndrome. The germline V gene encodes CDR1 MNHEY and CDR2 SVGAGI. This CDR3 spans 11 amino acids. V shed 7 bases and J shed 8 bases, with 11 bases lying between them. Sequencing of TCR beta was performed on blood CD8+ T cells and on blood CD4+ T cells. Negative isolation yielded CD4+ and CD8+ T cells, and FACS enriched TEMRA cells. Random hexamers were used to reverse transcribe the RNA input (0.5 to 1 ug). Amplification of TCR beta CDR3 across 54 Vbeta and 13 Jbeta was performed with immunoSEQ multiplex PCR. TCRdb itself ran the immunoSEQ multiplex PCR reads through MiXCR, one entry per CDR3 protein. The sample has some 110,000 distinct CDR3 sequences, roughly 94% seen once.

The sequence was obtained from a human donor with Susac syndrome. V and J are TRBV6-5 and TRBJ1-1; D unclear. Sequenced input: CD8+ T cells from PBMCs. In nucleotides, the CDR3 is TGTGCCAGCATCGCAGGCGCCGAAGCTTTCTTT. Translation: CASIAGAEAFF.